The 16 T cell receptor beta chains in this list originate from one sample, sequenced in a study of blood T cell repertoires in COVID-19. Some clones are missing from TCRdb's copy, which holds only in-frame ones; the method was immunoSEQ multiplex PCR. The sample contains 250,000 to 350,000 clones, about 92% of which appear only once. Input material: PBMCs or T cells enriched from blood (not recorded which). Receptors originate from a woman between 25 and 40 years old who had recovered from COVID-19.

V usage is TRBV5-6 and J usage is TRBJ1-5; D possibly corresponds to TRBD1 (6 bases). Germline assignment: CDR1 SGHDT and CDR2 YYEEEE. V was cut by 0 bases and J by 7 bases, with 14 bases left in between. The CDR3 is 15 residues long. The CDR3: CASSLAKGVSQPQHF. In nucleotides, the CDR3 is TGTGCCAGCAGCTTGGCCAAGGGGGTAAGCCAGCCCCAGCATTTT. Drawing the rest from reference TRBV5-6 and TRBJ1-5, the complete variable domain is DAGVTQSPTHLIKTRGQQVTLRCSPKSGHDTVSWYQQALGQGPQFIFQYYEEEERQRGNFPDRFSGHQFPNYSSELNVNALLLGDSALYLCASSLAKGVSQPQHFGDGTRLSIL.

V is TRBV5-4 and J is TRBJ2-1; D is possibly TRBD2 (6 bases). Trimming removed 1 base at V and 4 bases at J, with 12 bases between. Germline assignment: CDR1 SGHNT and CDR2 YYREEE (reference sequence). CDR3 size: 15 residues. The CDR3 nucleotides are TGTGCCAGCAGCTTGATGCGGGGCGAATACAATGAGCAGTTCTTC. Translated, it gives CASSLMRGEYNEQFF.

The V and J genes are TRBV18 and TRBJ2-7, with TRBD1 matching over 10 bases. The CDR3 is made up of 20 amino acids. Germline V CDR1 and CDR2: KGHSH, LQKENI. V lost 2 bases and J lost 0; bases outside the gene matches: 16. CDR3 in amino acids: CASSPFATGTGATSSYEQYF. As DNA, the CDR3 is TGTGCCAGCTCACCATTCGCCACCGGGACAGGGGCAACAAGCTCCTACGAGCAGTACTTC. Filled out from reference TRBV18 and TRBJ2-7, the complete variable domain reads NAGVMQNPRHLVRRRGQEARLRCSPMKGHSHVYWYRQLPEEGLKFMVYLQKENIIDESGMPKERFSAEFPKEGPSILRIQQVVRGDSAAYFCASSPFATGTGATSSYEQYFGPGTRLTVT.

The chain links TRBV4-1 to TRBJ1-1; TRBD1 agrees at 7 bases. Germline lookup yields CDR1 MGHRA and CDR2 YSYEKL. V trimming: 1 base; J trimming: 8 bases; junction bases outside the gene matches: 10. This CDR3 spans 15 amino acids. CDR3 coding DNA: TGCGCCAGCAGCCAAGTCGCGACAGGGATCGGCGAAGCTTTCTTT. Protein: CASSQVATGIGEAFF.

The gene calls are TRBV28 and TRBJ1-1; D is ambiguous. There are 14 residues in the CDR3. Germline lookup yields CDR1 MDHEN and CDR2 SYDVKM. Trimming removed 6 bases from V and 1 base from J, with 12 bases in between. The CDR3 nucleotides are TGTGCCAGCAGCTCCCAGGCGGGGAACACTGAAGCTTTCTTT. It encodes CASSSQAGNTEAFF.

The CDR3 nucleotides read TGTGCCAGCAGCGGGACTAGCGGGCCCTCCTACGAGCAGTACTTC. This sequence encodes CASSGTSGPSYEQYF. This rearrangement joins TRBV6-5 to TRBJ2-7; 12 bases line up with TRBD2. Losses at the gene ends were 6 bases for V and 0 bases for J; bases not matched to a gene: 3. Germline V gives CDR1 MNHEY, CDR2 SVGAGI. The CDR3 is made up of 15 amino acids.

The genes are TRBV28 and TRBJ1-1; D gene unclear. CDR3 length: 16 amino acids. Trimming stripped 3 bases from V and 4 bases from J, with 18 bases between. In germline, CDR1 is MDHEN, CDR2 SYDVKM. The CDR3 bases are TGTGCCAGCAGTTTGAATCTGAGAGGAAGTGGCACTGAAGCTTTCTTT. Protein sequence: CASSLNLRGSGTEAFF.

The chain combines TRBV11-2 with TRBJ2-7; TRBD2 is a possible D gene (7 bases). From germline, CDR1 is SGHAT and CDR2 FQNNGV. This CDR3 is 16 amino acids long. Trimming pared 5 bases from V and 3 bases from J, leaving 20 bases between. The CDR3 sequence is CASSPLGGGPLYEQYF. CDR3 coding DNA: TGTGCCAGCAGCCCTTTAGGGGGAGGGCCTCTCTACGAGCAGTACTTC.

The gene calls are TRBV6-2 or TRBV6-3 and TRBJ2-7; D is possibly TRBD2 (6 bases). V lost 3 bases to trimming and J lost 4 bases, with 10 bases between them. Germline V lookup: CDR1 MNHEY, CDR2 SVGEGT. CDR3 length: 13 amino acids. The CDR3 spells CASSYDGGYEQYF. The CDR3 DNA follows: TGTGCCAGCAGTTATGACGGGGGATACGAGCAGTACTTC.

The chain uses TRBV30 and TRBJ1-1; 9 bases fit TRBD1. The CDR3 totals 15 residues. In germline, CDR1 is GTSNPN, CDR2 SVGIG (reference sequence). Trimming at V came to 6 bases and at J to 0 bases, leaving 8 bases not matched to a gene. The CDR3 DNA follows: TGTGCCTGTTATCCCGGGACAGGGTTGAACACTGAAGCTTTCTTT. Protein: CACYPGTGLNTEAFF.

CDR3 nucleotide sequence: TGTGCCAGCAGCTTATCAGGGGAAGGCAATCAGCCCCAGCATTTT. As protein: CASSLSGEGNQPQHF. The chain links TRBV7-2 to TRBJ1-5; possible D gene TRBD1, 6 bases. This CDR3 is built from 15 residues. Germline CDR1 reads SGHTA; CDR2 reads FQGNSA. Trimming cost V 2 bases and J 2 bases, with 10 bases left between them.

V gene TRBV28 combines with J gene TRBJ1-2, with D perhaps matching TRBD1 (5 bases). The CDR3 runs to 16 residues. Germline V gene lookup returns CDR1 MDHEN and CDR2 SYDVKM. Trimming took off 5 bases at V and 8 bases at J, with 24 bases between the two ends. The CDR3 loop reads CASSPPAGGIQIGYTF. CDR3 nucleotides: TGTGCCAGCAGTCCCCCCGCGGGGGGGATCCAAATCGGCTACACCTTC.

The chain couples TRBV14 to TRBJ2-1, with TRBD2 matching 13 bases. Germline trimming cut 3 bases from V and 8 bases from J; bases unmatched to any gene: 4. The CDR3 runs 15 residues. Germline assignment: CDR1 SGHDN and CDR2 FVKESK. The CDR3 region is CASSQGLAGWDEQFF. CDR3 bases: TGTGCCAGCAGCCAGGGACTAGCGGGATGGGATGAGCAGTTCTTC. Full variable domain (remainder filled in from reference TRBV14 and TRBJ2-1): EAGVTQFPSHSVIEKGQTVTLRCDPISGHDNLYWYRRVMGKEIKFLLHFVKESKQDESGMPNNRFLAERTGGTYSTLKVQPAELEDSGVYFCASSQGLAGWDEQFFGPGTRLTVL.

The chain uses TRBV12-5 and TRBJ1-5; 7 bases are a match to TRBD1. The germline V gene has CDR1 LGHNT and CDR2 FRNRAP. Trimming took 2 bases from V and 4 from J; bases not matched to a gene: 5. CDR3 length: 15 residues. The DNA for the CDR3 is TGTGCTAGTGGTTTGAGGGGGACAGTTAATCAGCCCCAGCATTTT. Translation gives CASGLRGTVNQPQHF.

The count of this clone is one. The chain uses TRBV28 and TRBJ2-1; TRBD1 matches 7 bases. Trimming took 4 bases from V and 7 from J; bases not matched to a gene: 13. The CDR3 totals 16 residues. Germline lookup yields CDR1 MDHEN and CDR2 SYDVKM. The CDR3 DNA reads TGTGCCAGCAGTTCACTCCGGGACAGTGGGGCAAATGAGCAGTTCTTC. Encoded protein: CASSSLRDSGANEQFF.

The V gene is TRBV9, the J gene TRBJ1-4; D gene uncertain. The germline V and J ends were trimmed by 4 bases and 5 bases, with 15 bases remaining between them. This CDR3 has 15 amino acids. Germline V gives CDR1 SGDLS, CDR2 YYNGEE. The CDR3 loop is CASSPDAGSNEKLFF. The CDR3 bases are TGTGCCAGCAGCCCCGATGCGGGCAGCAATGAAAAACTGTTTTTT.